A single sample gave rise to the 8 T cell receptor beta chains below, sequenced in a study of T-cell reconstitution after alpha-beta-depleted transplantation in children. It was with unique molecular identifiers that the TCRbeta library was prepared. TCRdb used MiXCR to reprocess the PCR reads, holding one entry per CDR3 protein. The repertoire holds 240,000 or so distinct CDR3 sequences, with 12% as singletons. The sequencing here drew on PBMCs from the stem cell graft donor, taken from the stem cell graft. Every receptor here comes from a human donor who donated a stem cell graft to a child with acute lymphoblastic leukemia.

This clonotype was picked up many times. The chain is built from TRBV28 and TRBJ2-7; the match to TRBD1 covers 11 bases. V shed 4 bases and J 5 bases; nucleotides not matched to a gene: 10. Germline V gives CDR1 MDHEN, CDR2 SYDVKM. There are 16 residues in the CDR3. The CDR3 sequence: CASSSLWGQGGHEQYF. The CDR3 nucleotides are TGTGCCAGCAGTTCACTCTGGGGACAGGGGGGCCACGAGCAGTACTTC.

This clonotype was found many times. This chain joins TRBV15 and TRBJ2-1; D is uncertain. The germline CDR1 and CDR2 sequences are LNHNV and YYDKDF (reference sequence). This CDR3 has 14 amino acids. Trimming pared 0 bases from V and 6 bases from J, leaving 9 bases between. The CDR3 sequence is CATSRDPLSNEQFF. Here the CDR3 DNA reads TGTGCCACCAGCAGAGATCCACTCAGCAATGAGCAGTTCTTC.

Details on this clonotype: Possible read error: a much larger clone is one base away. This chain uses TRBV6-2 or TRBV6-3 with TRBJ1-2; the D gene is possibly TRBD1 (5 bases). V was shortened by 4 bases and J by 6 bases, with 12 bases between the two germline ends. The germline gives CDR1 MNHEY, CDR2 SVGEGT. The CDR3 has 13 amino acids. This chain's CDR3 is CASSLEGPNGYTF. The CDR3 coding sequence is TGTGCCAGCAGTTTGGAGGGGCCGAATGGCTACACCTTC.

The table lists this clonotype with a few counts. The CDR3 nucleotides are TGCAGTGCTAGAGACAGGAAACGCTCCTATAATTCACCCCTCCACTTT. Protein product: CSARDRKRSYNSPLHF. J is TRBJ1-6 and V is TRBV20-1; the D is unclear. Trimming stripped 0 bases from V and 0 bases from J, with 9 bases between. Germline V CDR1 and CDR2: DFQATT, SNEGSKA (reference sequence). This CDR3 region has 16 residues.

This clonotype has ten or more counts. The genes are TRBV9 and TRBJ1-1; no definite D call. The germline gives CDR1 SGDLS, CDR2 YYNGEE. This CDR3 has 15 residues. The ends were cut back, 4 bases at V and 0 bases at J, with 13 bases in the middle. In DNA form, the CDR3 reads TGTGCCAGCAGCCGCCGAGGGAAACTGAACACTGAAGCTTTCTTT. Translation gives CASSRRGKLNTEAFF.

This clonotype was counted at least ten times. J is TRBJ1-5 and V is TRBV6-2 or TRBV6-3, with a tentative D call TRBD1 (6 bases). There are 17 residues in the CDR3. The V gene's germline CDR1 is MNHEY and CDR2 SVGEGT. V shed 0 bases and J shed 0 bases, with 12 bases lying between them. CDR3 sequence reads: CASSYSRGRYSNQPQHF. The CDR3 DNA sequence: TGTGCCAGCAGTTACTCGCGGGGGCGATATAGCAATCAGCCCCAGCATTTT.

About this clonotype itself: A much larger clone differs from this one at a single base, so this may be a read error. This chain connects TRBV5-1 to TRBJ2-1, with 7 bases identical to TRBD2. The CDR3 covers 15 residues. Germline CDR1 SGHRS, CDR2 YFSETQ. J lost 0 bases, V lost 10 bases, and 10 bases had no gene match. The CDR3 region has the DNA TGCGCCGGCGCTACTAGCGCCGCCTCCTACAATGAGCAGTTCTTC. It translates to CAGATSAASYNEQFF.

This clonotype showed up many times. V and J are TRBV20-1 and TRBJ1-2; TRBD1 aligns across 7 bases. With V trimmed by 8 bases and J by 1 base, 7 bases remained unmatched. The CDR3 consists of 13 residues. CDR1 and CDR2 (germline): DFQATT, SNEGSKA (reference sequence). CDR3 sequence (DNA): TGCAGTCCGAGGACAGGCGATAACTATGGCTACACCTTC. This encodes CSPRTGDNYGYTF.